This TCR beta chain was observed in a study of T cells after yellow fever vaccination. Germline CDR1 ENHRY, CDR2 SYGVKD. There are 13 residues in the CDR3. This clonotype was counted a few times. TCRdb passed the 5' RACE reads through MiXCR, listing each CDR3 protein once. The sample records 450,000 to 550,000 distinct CDR3 sequences, 15% to 20% being singletons. The chain employs TRBV10-3 and TRBJ2-2; D is possibly TRBD2 (5 bases). The sample here was PBMCs, taken 15 days after the yellow fever booster vaccination. This receptor was obtained from a man aged 25-45 years who received the YFV17D yellow fever vaccine. This CDR3 reads CAEKSGNTGELFF. CDR3 nucleotide sequence: TGTGCGGAAAAGAGCGGAAACACCGGGGAGCTGTTTTTT.